This record concerns one TCR beta chain sequence. This record comes from a study of CD8+CD57+ T cells in acquired aplastic anemia. Turning to the study itself: The study obtained an average of approximately 3 ug of DNA from sorted CD4+ and CD8+ cells. On average, healthy donors gave approximately 11 million reads for CD4+ cells.

The ends lost 3 bases at V and 0 bases at J; junction bases unmatched: 3. Germline CDR1 reads SGDLS; CDR2 reads YYNGEE. This CDR3 is 15 amino acids long. CDR3 and TCR beta VDJ profiling relied on genomic DNA as the template. TCRdb reprocessed the reads with MiXCR, giving one entry per CDR3 protein. Altogether about 81,000 distinct CDR3 sequences are present, roughly half being singletons, with the ten largest covering about 66%. Sample: sorted CD4+, CD8+, or CD8+CD57+ T cells (not recorded which) from PBMCs. The rearrangement uses TRBV9 and TRBJ2-7, with 10 bases fitting TRBD1. The TCR sequence derives from a human donor in good health, serving as a control. The CDR3 nucleotides are TGTGCCAGCAGCGCTGGACAGGGGGTCTCCTACGAGCAGTACTTC. Amino acids: CASSAGQGVSYEQYF.